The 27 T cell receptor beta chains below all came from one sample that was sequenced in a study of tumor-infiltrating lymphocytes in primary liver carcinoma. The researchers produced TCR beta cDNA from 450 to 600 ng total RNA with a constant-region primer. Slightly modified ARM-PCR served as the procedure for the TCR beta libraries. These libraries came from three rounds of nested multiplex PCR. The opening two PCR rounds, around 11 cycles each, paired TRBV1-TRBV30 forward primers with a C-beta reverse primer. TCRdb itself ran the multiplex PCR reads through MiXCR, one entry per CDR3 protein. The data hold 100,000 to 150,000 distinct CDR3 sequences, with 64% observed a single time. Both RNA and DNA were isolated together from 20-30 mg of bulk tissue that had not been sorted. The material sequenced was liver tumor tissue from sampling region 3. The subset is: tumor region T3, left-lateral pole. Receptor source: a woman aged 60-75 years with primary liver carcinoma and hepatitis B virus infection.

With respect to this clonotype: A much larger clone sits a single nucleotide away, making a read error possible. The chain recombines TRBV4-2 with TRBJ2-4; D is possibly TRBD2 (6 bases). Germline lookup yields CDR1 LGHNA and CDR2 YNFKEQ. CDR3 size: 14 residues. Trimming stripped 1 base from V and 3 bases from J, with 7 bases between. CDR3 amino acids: CASSQVADKNIQYF. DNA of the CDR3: TGTGCCAGCAGCCAAGTAGCGGACAAAAACATTCAGTACTTC.

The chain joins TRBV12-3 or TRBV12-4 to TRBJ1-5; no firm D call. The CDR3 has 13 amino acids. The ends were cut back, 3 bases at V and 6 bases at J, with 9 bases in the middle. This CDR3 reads CASSLQRAQPQHF. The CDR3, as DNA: TGTGCCAGCAGTTTGCAGAGGGCTCAGCCCCAGCATTTT.

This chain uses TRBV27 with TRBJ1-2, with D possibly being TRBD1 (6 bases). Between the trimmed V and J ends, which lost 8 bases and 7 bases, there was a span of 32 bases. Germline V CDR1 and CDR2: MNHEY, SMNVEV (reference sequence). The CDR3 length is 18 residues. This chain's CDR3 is CASGYRDWGLRYIAGYTF. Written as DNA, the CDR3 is TGTGCCAGCGGGTACCGGGACTGGGGGCTTCGTTACATAGCTGGCTACACCTTC.

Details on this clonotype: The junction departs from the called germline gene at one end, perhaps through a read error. CDR3 amino acids: CAGSDLGQGSYEQYF. The CDR3 nucleotides read TGTGCCGGCAGTGACCTGGGACAGGGGTCCTACGAGCAGTACTTC. The chain has TRBV6-1 and TRBJ2-7; 10 bases agree with TRBD1. CDR1 and CDR2 (germline): MNHNS, SASEGT. CDR3 length: 15 residues.

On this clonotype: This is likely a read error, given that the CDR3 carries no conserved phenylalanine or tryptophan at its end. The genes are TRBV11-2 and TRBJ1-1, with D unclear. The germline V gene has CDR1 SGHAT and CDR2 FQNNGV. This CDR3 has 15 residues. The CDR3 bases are TGTACCAGCAGCCCAGTCCGGGGAATGAACACTGAAGCTTTCTTA. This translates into CTSSPVRGMNTEAFL.

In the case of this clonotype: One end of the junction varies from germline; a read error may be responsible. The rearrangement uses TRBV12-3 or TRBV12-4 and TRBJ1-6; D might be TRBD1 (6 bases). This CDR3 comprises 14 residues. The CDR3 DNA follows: TGTGCCAGCAGAGGACAGACAGTTAATTCACCCCTCCATTTT. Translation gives CASRGQTVNSPLHF.

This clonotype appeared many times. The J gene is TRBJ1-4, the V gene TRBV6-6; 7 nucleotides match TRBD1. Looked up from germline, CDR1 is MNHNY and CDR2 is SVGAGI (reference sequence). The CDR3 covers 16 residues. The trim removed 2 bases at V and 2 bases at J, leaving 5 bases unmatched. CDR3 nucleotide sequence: TGTGCCAGCAGTTACGGCAGGGGGAGGACTAATGAAAAACTGTTTTTT. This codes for CASSYGRGRTNEKLFF.

The CDR3 DNA sequence: TGTACCTGCAGTGGAATAAGGGATGAGCAGTTCTTC. Translating gives CTCSGIRDEQFF. The V call is TRBV6-1, the J call TRBJ2-1; D not resolved. This CDR3 contains 12 residues. Germline loops: CDR1 MNHNS, CDR2 SASEGT.

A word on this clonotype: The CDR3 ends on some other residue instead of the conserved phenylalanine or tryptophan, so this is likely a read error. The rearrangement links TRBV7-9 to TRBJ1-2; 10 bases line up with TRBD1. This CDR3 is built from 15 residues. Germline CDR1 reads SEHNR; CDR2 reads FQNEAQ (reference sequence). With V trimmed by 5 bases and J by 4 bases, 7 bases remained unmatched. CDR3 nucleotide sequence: TGTGCCAGCAGCCAACTGACAGGGGGCGCCTATGGCTACACCGTC. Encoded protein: CASSQLTGGAYGYTV.

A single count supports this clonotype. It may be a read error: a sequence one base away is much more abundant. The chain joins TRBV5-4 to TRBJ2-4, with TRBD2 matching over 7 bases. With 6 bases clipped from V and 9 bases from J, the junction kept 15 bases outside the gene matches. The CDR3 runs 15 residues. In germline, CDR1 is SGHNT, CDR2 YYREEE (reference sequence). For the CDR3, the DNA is TGTGCCAGCACCCTCAAAGTGGCGGGGGAAACCATTCAGTACTTC. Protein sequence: CASTLKVAGETIQYF.

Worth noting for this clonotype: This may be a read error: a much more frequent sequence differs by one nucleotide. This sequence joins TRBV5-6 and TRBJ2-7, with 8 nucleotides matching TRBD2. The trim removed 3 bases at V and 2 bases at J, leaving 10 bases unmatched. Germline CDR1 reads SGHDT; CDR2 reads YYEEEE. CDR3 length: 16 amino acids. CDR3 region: CASSWAGGRGTYEQYF. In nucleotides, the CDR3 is TGTGCCAGCAGCTGGGCGGGGGGTAGAGGGACCTACGAGCAGTACTTC.

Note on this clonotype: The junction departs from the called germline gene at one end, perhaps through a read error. Written as DNA, the CDR3 is TGTGCCAGCAGTGAAGCGGGTAGCGGGGGGAATACACAGTATTTT. It specifies CASSEAGSGGNTQYF. The chain combines TRBV6-1 with TRBJ2-3; 10 bases fit TRBD2. In germline, CDR1 is MNHNS, CDR2 SASEGT. CDR3 length equals 15 residues.

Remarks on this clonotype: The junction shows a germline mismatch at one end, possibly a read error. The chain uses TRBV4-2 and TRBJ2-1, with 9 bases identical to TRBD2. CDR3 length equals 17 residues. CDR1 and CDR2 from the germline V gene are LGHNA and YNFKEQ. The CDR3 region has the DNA TGTGTCAGCAACCAAGATTCCCTAGCGGGAACGTACAATGAGCAGTTCTTC. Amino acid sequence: CVSNQDSLAGTYNEQFF.

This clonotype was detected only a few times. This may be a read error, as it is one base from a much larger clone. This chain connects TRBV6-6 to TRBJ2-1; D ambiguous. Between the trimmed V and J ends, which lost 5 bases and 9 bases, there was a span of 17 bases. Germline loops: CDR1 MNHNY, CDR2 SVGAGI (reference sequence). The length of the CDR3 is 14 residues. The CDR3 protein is CASSQKGRLTEQFF. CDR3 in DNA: TGTGCCAGCAGTCAAAAAGGCCGGTTGACTGAGCAGTTCTTC.

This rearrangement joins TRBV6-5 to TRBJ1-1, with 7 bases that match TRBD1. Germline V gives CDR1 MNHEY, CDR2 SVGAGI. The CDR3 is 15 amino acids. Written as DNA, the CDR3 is TGTGTCAGTAGTTACTCCGGGACAGTGAACACTGAAGCTTTCTTT. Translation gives CVSSYSGTVNTEAFF.

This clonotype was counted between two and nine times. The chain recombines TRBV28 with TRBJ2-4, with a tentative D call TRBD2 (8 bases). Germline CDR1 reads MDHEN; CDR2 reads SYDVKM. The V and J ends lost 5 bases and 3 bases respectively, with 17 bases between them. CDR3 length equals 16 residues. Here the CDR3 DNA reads TGTGCCAGCAGTATCTATAGCGGGACAGTCAAAAACATTCAGTACTTC. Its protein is CASSIYSGTVKNIQYF. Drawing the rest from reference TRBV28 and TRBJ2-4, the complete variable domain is DVKVTQSSRYLVKRTGEKVFLECVQDMDHENMFWYRQDPGLGLRLIYFSYDVKMKEKGDIPEGYSVSREKKERFSLILESASTNQTSMYLCASSIYSGTVKNIQYFGAGTRLSVL.

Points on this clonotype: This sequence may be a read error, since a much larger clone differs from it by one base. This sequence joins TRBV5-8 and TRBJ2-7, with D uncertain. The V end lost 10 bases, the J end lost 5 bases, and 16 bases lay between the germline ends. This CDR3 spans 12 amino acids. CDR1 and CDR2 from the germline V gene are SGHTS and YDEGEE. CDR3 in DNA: TGTGCCGGGGAAACAGACCCCCACGAGCAGTACTTC. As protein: CAGETDPHEQYF.

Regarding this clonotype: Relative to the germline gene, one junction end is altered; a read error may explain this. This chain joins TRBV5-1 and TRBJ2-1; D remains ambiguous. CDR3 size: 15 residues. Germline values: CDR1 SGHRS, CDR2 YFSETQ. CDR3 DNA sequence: TGCGCCAGCAGCTTGGATGCCGTCCCCGGTTGTGAGCAGTTTTTC. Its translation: CASSLDAVPGCEQFF.

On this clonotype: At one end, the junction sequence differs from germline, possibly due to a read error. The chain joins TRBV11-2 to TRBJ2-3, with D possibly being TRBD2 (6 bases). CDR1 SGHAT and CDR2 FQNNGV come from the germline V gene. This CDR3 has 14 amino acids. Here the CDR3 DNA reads TGTGTCAGCAGCCTGGGACTGTCCATAGATACGCAGTATTTT. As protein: CVSSLGLSIDTQYF.

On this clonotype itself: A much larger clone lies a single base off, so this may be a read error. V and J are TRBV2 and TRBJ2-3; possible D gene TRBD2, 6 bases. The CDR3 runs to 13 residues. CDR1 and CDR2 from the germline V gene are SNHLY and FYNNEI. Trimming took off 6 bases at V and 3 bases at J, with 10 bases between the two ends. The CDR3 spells CASSRGMTDTQYF. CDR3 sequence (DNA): TGTGCCAGCAGCCGGGGGATGACAGATACGCAGTATTTT.

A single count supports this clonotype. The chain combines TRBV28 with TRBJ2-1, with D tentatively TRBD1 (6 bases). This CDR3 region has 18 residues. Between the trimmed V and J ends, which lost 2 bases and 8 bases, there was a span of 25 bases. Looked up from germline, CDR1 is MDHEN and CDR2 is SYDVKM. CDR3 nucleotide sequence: TGTGCCAGCAGTTTAAATCAGGGGACCAAATCCAATTACGATGAGCAGTTCTTC. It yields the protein CASSLNQGTKSNYDEQFF.

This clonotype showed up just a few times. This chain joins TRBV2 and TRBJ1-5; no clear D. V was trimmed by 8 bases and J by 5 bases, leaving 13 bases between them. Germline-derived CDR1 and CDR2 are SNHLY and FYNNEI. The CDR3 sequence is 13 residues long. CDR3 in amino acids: CASSAEIDQPQHF. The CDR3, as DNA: TGTGCCAGCTCGGCCGAGATAGATCAGCCCCAGCATTTT.

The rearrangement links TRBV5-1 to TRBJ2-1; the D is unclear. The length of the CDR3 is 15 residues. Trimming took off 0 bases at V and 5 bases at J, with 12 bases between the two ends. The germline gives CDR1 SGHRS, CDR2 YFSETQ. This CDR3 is CASSLALRLDNEQFF. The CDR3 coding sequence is TGCGCCAGCAGCTTGGCCCTTCGACTTGACAATGAGCAGTTCTTC.

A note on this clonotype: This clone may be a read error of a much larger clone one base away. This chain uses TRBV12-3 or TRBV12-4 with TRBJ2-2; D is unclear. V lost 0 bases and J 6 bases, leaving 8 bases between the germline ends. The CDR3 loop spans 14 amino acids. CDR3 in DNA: TGTGCCAGCAGTTTAGCCTGTGAATCCGGGGAGCTGTTTTTT. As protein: CASSLACESGELFF.

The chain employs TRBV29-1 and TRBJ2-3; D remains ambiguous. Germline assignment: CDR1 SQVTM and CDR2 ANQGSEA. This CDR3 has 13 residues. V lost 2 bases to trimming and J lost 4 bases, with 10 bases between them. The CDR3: CSVEISGADTQYF. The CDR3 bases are TGCAGCGTTGAAATTAGTGGGGCAGATACGCAGTATTTT.

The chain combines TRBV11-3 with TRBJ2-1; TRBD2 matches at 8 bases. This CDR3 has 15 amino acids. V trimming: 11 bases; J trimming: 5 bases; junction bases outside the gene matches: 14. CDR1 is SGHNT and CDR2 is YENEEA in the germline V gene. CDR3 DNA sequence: TGTGCCGGCAACTCTCGGGGTAGCGGGAACAATGAGCAGTTCTTC. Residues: CAGNSRGSGNNEQFF.

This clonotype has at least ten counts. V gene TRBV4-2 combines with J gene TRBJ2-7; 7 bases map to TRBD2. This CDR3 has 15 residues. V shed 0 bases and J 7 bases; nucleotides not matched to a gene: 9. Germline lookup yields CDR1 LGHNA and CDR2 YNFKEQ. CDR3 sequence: CASSQDSWGGREQYF. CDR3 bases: TGTGCCAGCAGCCAAGATTCGTGGGGGGGACGGGAGCAGTACTTC.